This TCR beta chain originates from a study of post-analysis software for immune sequencing data. Study-wide context: Disease trajectories encompassed relapsing-remitting, secondary progressive and progressive-relapsing multiple sclerosis.

There are a few counts of this clonotype. Its antigen is not known. Sequencing libraries made from TCR beta cDNA carried unique molecular identifiers. TCRdb used MiXCR to reprocess the PCR reads, holding one entry per CDR3 protein. The data show some 800,000 distinct CDR3 sequences, about half seen once. In germline, CDR1 is SGHTA, CDR2 FQGNSA. There are 15 residues in the CDR3. V gave up 1 base and J gave up 6 bases; unmatched junction bases: 4. Whole-study results and caveats: The five TRBV segments detected at higher frequency in patients than in controls included TRBV5-6, TRBV5-1 and TRBV20-1. The normalized Chao1 diversity of multiple sclerosis patients was significantly lower than that of controls.

Sequenced input: blood. This sequence originates from a girl between 10 and 17 years old with multiple sclerosis. This chain links TRBV7-2 with TRBJ2-1, with TRBD2 matching 9 bases. The CDR3 sequence is CASSLGSGSFNEQFF. CDR3 coding DNA: TGTGCCAGCAGCTTAGGTAGCGGGAGCTTCAATGAGCAGTTCTTC.